The entry below describes one TCR beta chain. Its antigen remains unknown. The source of the sample is a study of cytomegalovirus exposure and HLA in healthy donors. Libraries were prepared by immunoSEQ multiplex PCR; TCRdb keeps only in-frame clonotypes and omits some of them. The sample holds fewer than 250,000 clones, over 80% seen once. Study-level results: It was reported that the classifier diagnosed cytomegalovirus status with high specificity and sensitivity in both the original and validation cohorts.

The sample consisted of PBMCs. This TCR came from a woman aged 25 to 39 in good health and CMV-seropositive.

CDR3 sequence (DNA): TGTGCCAGCAGCGTTGGAATCGGGGAGCTGTTTTTT. This gives the protein CASSVGIGELFF. The chain employs TRBV9 and TRBJ2-2; unclear D gene. Germline CDR1 is SGDLS and CDR2 is YYNGEE. The V and J ends lost 2 bases and 7 bases respectively, with 6 bases between them. The CDR3 length is 12 residues.